Below are 27 T cell receptor beta chains sequenced from a single sample in a study of blood T cell repertoires in COVID-19. Sequenced by immunoSEQ multiplex PCR; TCRdb stores in-frame clones only, minus some. The repertoire holds 96,000 or so clones, with roughly 80% as singletons. Sequenced: peripheral blood. The source of these receptors is an elderly man with COVID-19, enrolled during active disease.

The V call is TRBV6-4, the J call TRBJ1-2, with 7 bases fitting TRBD1. CDR3 size: 13 residues. V lost 6 bases to trimming and J lost 8 bases; unmatched junction nucleotides: 9. Germline CDR1 and CDR2: MRHNA and SNTAGT. This CDR3 is CASRPDREGGYTF. The CDR3 bases are TGTGCCAGCAGACCCGACAGGGAAGGAGGCTACACCTTC.

The rearrangement uses TRBV7-2 and TRBJ2-3; unclear D gene. The CDR3 sequence is 14 residues long. Deletions cut 5 bases from V and 0 bases from J, with 9 bases between. The V gene's germline CDR1 is SGHTA and CDR2 FQGNSA. The CDR3 coding sequence is TGTGCCAGCAGCCGGTTCAAGAGCACAGATACGCAGTATTTT. Translating it yields CASSRFKSTDTQYF.

The rearrangement links TRBV7-6 to TRBJ2-7, with 8 nucleotides matching TRBD2. The V and J ends lost 4 bases and 6 bases, in that order; junction bases with no gene match: 2. Germline lookup yields CDR1 SGHVS and CDR2 FNYEAQ. This CDR3 region has 12 residues. The DNA for the CDR3 is TGTGCCAGCAGCTCGCTAGCGGGCGAGCAGTACTTC. Translated, it gives CASSSLAGEQYF.

The chain links TRBV10-3 to TRBJ1-1, with TRBD1 as a possible D gene (6 bases). V dropped 10 bases and J dropped 4 bases, with 22 bases sitting between them. Germline V lookup: CDR1 ENHRY, CDR2 SYGVKD. The CDR3 spans 15 residues. CDR3 nucleotides: TGTGCCACCCGGGGGGCCCGCGGAGAGGGCACTGAAGCTTTCTTT. The encoded protein is CATRGARGEGTEAFF.

This chain uses TRBV28 with TRBJ2-1; 11 positions match TRBD2. Germline V gene sequence: CDR1 MDHEN, CDR2 SYDVKM. Trimming at V came to 5 bases and at J to 4 bases, leaving 7 bases not matched to a gene. The CDR3 is 16 residues long. The CDR3 loop is CASSPSSGGPYNEQFF. CDR3 in DNA: TGTGCCAGCAGTCCATCTAGCGGGGGGCCTTACAATGAGCAGTTCTTC.

The V and J genes are TRBV2 and TRBJ2-1, with 14 bases that match TRBD2. This CDR3 spans 16 amino acids. Germline loops: CDR1 SNHLY, CDR2 FYNNEI. V lost 7 bases, J lost 7 bases, and 9 bases stayed unmatched. This chain's CDR3 is CASNFGTSGSKNEQFF. CDR3 bases: TGTGCCAGCAACTTCGGGACTAGCGGGAGTAAGAATGAGCAGTTCTTC.

Judged by abundance, this clone is medium-sized. The V and J genes are TRBV7-9 and TRBJ2-7, with TRBD2 identical over 7 bases. Looked up from germline, CDR1 is SEHNR and CDR2 is FQNEAQ (reference sequence). V shed 4 bases and J 7 bases; nucleotides not matched to a gene: 10. The CDR3 has 14 amino acids. CDR3 residues: CASSSPPGLREQYF. CDR3 sequence (DNA): TGTGCCAGCAGCTCACCCCCGGGACTACGGGAGCAGTACTTC.

The chain carries TRBV6-2 or TRBV6-3 and TRBJ1-1, with TRBD1 identical over 8 bases. After removal of 6 bases from V and 6 bases from J, the junction contained 6 bases not matched to a gene. There are 13 residues in the CDR3. The germline V gene has CDR1 MNHEY and CDR2 SVGEGT. The CDR3 here is CASSPDRAAEAFF. DNA for the CDR3: TGTGCCAGCAGCCCGGACAGGGCCGCTGAAGCTTTCTTT.

V gene TRBV28 combines with J gene TRBJ2-5, with 10 bases lining up with TRBD1. The CDR3 is 16 residues long. The J segment lost 3 bases and the V segment lost 4 bases, leaving 8 bases of the junction unmatched. Germline CDR1 reads MDHEN; CDR2 reads SYDVKM. The CDR3 sequence is CASSSAPGQGKETQYF. Here the CDR3 DNA reads TGTGCCAGCAGTTCGGCCCCGGGACAGGGGAAAGAGACCCAGTACTTC.

This clone was observed a handful of times. The rearrangement links TRBV6-6 to TRBJ2-1, with a weak D call TRBD2 (6 bases). The CDR3 covers 16 residues. V lost 0 bases and J lost 1, with 10 bases in between. Germline lookup yields CDR1 MNHNY and CDR2 SVGAGI (reference sequence). This CDR3 is CASSYSYRGSYNEQFF. The CDR3 nucleotides read TGTGCCAGCAGTTACTCCTACCGGGGGTCCTACAATGAGCAGTTCTTC.

The V gene is TRBV11-2, the J gene TRBJ2-2, with D possibly being TRBD1 (5 bases). Germline CDR1 is SGHAT and CDR2 is FQNNGV. This CDR3 has 14 amino acids. V was cut by 0 bases and J by 7 bases, with 9 bases left in between. CDR3 DNA: TGTGCCAGCAGCTTAGATTCAGGGCACGGGGAGCTGTTTTTT. It is translated as CASSLDSGHGELFF.

The V and J genes are TRBV10-3 and TRBJ2-7; no reliable D call. This CDR3 region has 13 residues. In germline, CDR1 is ENHRY, CDR2 SYGVKD. Trimming left V 3 bases short and J 5 bases short, with 11 bases between. The CDR3 sequence is CAISEAQADEQYF. CDR3 DNA sequence: TGTGCCATCAGTGAAGCTCAGGCCGACGAGCAGTACTTC.

This chain links TRBV19 with TRBJ1-1, with D perhaps matching TRBD1 (6 bases). From germline, CDR1 is LNHDA and CDR2 SQIVND (reference sequence). V dropped 2 bases and J dropped 8 bases, with 18 bases sitting between them. The CDR3 is 15 amino acids. The CDR3 DNA is TGTGCCAGTAGTATACAGGGGAGGGGGAGTGGCGAAGCTTTCTTT. Its translation: CASSIQGRGSGEAFF.

The chain employs TRBV6-5 and TRBJ1-6, with D maybe TRBD1 (6 bases). The germline V gene encodes CDR1 MNHEY and CDR2 SVGAGI. The CDR3 has 16 amino acids. V lost 0 bases and J lost 13, with 19 bases in between. The chain's CDR3 is CASSYSPQGSGSPLHF. CDR3 nucleotide sequence: TGTGCCAGCAGTTACTCCCCCCAGGGGAGTGGATCGCCCCTCCACTTT.

This rearrangement joins TRBV12-3 or TRBV12-4 to TRBJ1-2; 8 positions agree with TRBD1. The CDR3 extends over 13 amino acids. V was pared by 5 bases and J by 6 bases, with 5 bases of the junction left unmatched. DNA for the CDR3: TGTGCCAGCAGTCCCCGGACAGGGCATGGCTACACCTTC. This sequence encodes CASSPRTGHGYTF.

V gene TRBV30 combines with J gene TRBJ1-2; tentative D call: TRBD1 (6 bases). The CDR3 is 13 amino acids. Trimming cost V 0 bases and J 8 bases, with 13 bases left between them. Germline CDR1 reads GTSNPN; CDR2 reads SVGIG (reference sequence). The CDR3 sequence is CAWSVRRGGGYTF. Written as DNA, the CDR3 is TGTGCCTGGAGTGTACGCAGGGGCGGCGGCTACACCTTC.

The V and J genes are TRBV9 and TRBJ2-5; weak D call: TRBD2 (6 bases). Trimming removed 4 bases at V and 2 bases at J, with 15 bases between. The CDR3 sequence is 15 residues long. Germline lookup yields CDR1 SGDLS and CDR2 YYNGEE. CDR3 protein: CASSPGGGLQETQYF. CDR3 nucleotide sequence: TGTGCCAGCAGCCCCGGGGGAGGCCTTCAAGAGACCCAGTACTTC.

This clone appeared a single time. V is TRBV15 and J is TRBJ2-7; 9 bases are shared with TRBD1. Trimming removed 0 bases from V and 0 bases from J; junction bases left unmatched: 15. CDR1 and CDR2 (germline): LNHNV, YYDKDF (reference sequence). The CDR3 has 20 amino acids. The CDR3: CATSRDDSLGGGQGSYEQYF. CDR3 in DNA: TGTGCCACCAGCAGAGATGACTCCCTCGGTGGGGGACAGGGCTCCTACGAGCAGTACTTC.

This rearrangement joins TRBV29-1 to TRBJ1-2, with D perhaps TRBD1 (5 bases). V gave up 4 bases and J gave up 1 base, with 7 bases separating them. CDR3 size: 12 residues. In germline, CDR1 is SQVTM, CDR2 ANQGSEA. CDR3 sequence: CSVVGGNYGYTF. CDR3 in DNA: TGCAGCGTTGTCGGGGGTAACTATGGCTACACCTTC.

This chain connects TRBV2 to TRBJ1-2; D is ambiguous. V shed 2 bases and J shed 2 bases, with 12 bases lying between them. CDR1 SNHLY and CDR2 FYNNEI come from the germline V gene. The CDR3 runs 15 residues. In nucleotides, the CDR3 is TGTGCCAGCAGTGAACGGGCAGGAGGGAACTATGGCTACACCTTC. It is translated as CASSERAGGNYGYTF.

J is TRBJ2-5 and V is TRBV19; perhaps TRBD2 as D (5 bases). The germline V gene encodes CDR1 LNHDA and CDR2 SQIVND (reference sequence). The CDR3 is made up of 14 amino acids. V lost 1 base to trimming and J lost 3 bases, with 9 bases between them. The DNA for the CDR3 is TGTGCCAGTAGTATAGGGTACGGGGAAGAGACCCAGTACTTC. It translates to CASSIGYGEETQYF.

This clone appeared a single time. This sequence joins TRBV30 and TRBJ2-3; 9 nucleotides match TRBD1. The V and J ends lost 0 bases and 14 bases, in that order; junction bases with no gene match: 3. Germline-derived CDR1 and CDR2 are GTSNPN and SVGIG (reference sequence). This CDR3 region has 11 residues. The CDR3 protein is CAWSVGTGRYF. DNA of the CDR3: TGTGCCTGGAGTGTCGGGACAGGGAGGTATTTT.

This chain joins TRBV6-6 and TRBJ1-4; the match to TRBD1 covers 8 bases. Germline trimming cut 6 bases from V and 4 bases from J; bases unmatched to any gene: 4. The CDR3 sequence is 14 residues long. Germline CDR1 reads MNHNY; CDR2 reads SVGAGI (reference sequence). Here the CDR3 reads CASSRGQGNEKLFF. CDR3 DNA: TGTGCCAGCAGCCGCGGACAGGGTAATGAAAAACTGTTTTTT.

The chain links TRBV6-6 to TRBJ2-3; weak D call: TRBD2 (6 bases). The CDR3 has 14 amino acids. The V end lost 2 bases, the J end lost 5 bases, and 11 bases lay between the germline ends. Germline V gives CDR1 MNHNY, CDR2 SVGAGI (reference sequence). CDR3 in amino acids: CASSYRRGGDTQYF. The CDR3 DNA reads as TGTGCCAGCAGTTACCGGCGGGGCGGAGATACGCAGTATTTT.

The V and J genes are TRBV4-2 and TRBJ1-2; D not certain. Looked up from germline, CDR1 is LGHNA and CDR2 is YNFKEQ. The CDR3 is 16 residues long. Trimming left V 0 bases short and J 2 bases short, with 13 bases between. In nucleotides, the CDR3 is TGTGCCAGCAGCCAAGATGCCCGGGAGGGAAACTATGGCTACACCTTC. It codes for CASSQDAREGNYGYTF.

The genes are TRBV25-1 and TRBJ2-5; TRBD1 matches 9 bases. V lost 2 bases, J lost 5 bases, and 6 bases stayed unmatched. This CDR3 region has 15 residues. Germline lookup yields CDR1 MGHDK and CDR2 SYGVNS. CDR3 in DNA: TGTGCCAGCAGTGAAGTCACAGGGGGCGGGGAGACCCAGTACTTC. This encodes CASSEVTGGGETQYF.

The V gene is TRBV9, the J gene TRBJ1-6, with D possibly being TRBD1 (5 bases). Germline loops: CDR1 SGDLS, CDR2 YYNGEE. The CDR3 extends over 16 amino acids. With 4 bases removed from V and 6 bases from J, the gap between germline ends came to 17 bases. CDR3 coding DNA: TGTGCCAGCAGCCCACGAATTGGGGGGAGTAATTCACCCCTCCACTTT. Its translation is CASSPRIGGSNSPLHF.